This TCR beta chain was recorded in a study of T cells after yellow fever vaccination. V was cut by 4 bases and J by 2 bases, with 14 bases left in between. The germline CDR1 and CDR2 sequences are SEHNR and FQNEAQ (reference sequence). This CDR3 contains 15 residues. Via MiXCR, TCRdb re-called the 5' RACE reads, giving one row per CDR3 protein. The sample lists 300,000 to 450,000 distinct CDR3 sequences; roughly 6.1% were seen once. The TCR was taken from a man aged 30-40 years who received the YFV17D yellow fever vaccine. The chain has TRBV7-9 and TRBJ2-5; maybe TRBD1 (5 bases). Sequencing was performed on PBMCs, taken 5 days after the yellow fever booster vaccination. CDR3 coding DNA: TGTGCCAGCAGCTCCCCCAGGACACGGCAAGAGACCCAGTACTTC. It codes for CASSSPRTRQETQYF.